This TCR beta chain was found in a study of T cell responses to AZD1222 COVID-19 vaccine. With regard to this clone: The antigen is unknown.

Study-wide results and caveats: Spike-spanning, vaccine-associated CD4 TCRs were dominant at 160-218 and 743-854. Spike-specific TCRs gained breadth and depth after people received two AZD1222 doses. Targeting of unmutated variant regions was reportedly seen in nearly half of spike-specific TCRs.

Libraries were prepared by immunoSEQ multiplex PCR; TCRdb keeps only in-frame clonotypes and omits some of them. This repertoire shows roughly 180,000 clones, roughly 91% found once; its top ten account for less than 2.5%. The sample consisted of peripheral blood, taken 28 days after the second AZD1222 dose. The receptor was derived from an adult who received the AZD1222 COVID-19 vaccine.

The CDR3 bases are TGTGCCAGCAGCATTAGCGGGAGGGCCTACAATGAGCAGTTCTTC. This sequence encodes CASSISGRAYNEQFF. The chain links TRBV9 to TRBJ2-1; 11 nucleotides match TRBD2. The CDR3 has 15 amino acids. Germline V gives CDR1 SGDLS, CDR2 YYNGEE. Germline trimming cut 4 bases from V and 2 bases from J; bases unmatched to any gene: 2.